The rows below give T cell receptor beta chains drawn from one sample of a study of CD8+ T cells in alopecia areata. Method: immunoSEQ multiplex PCR; TCRdb's copy keeps in-frame clones and lacks some. The sample lists over 150,000 clones, 50% to 70% occurring once. Material: CD4+ T cells sorted from blood, obtained at week 0. The receptor set was obtained from a human donor with alopecia areata. The CDR3 runs from the conserved cysteine through the conserved F or W.

v_call: TRBV15; j_call: TRBJ2-3; cdr3_aa: CATSRERLAGDTQYF
v_call: TRBV2; j_call: TRBJ1-2; cdr3_aa: CASSEALFSSWMNYGYTF
v_call: TRBV30; j_call: TRBJ2-3; cdr3_aa: CAWSVLTTQYF
v_call: TRBV18; j_call: TRBJ2-5; cdr3_aa: CASSSAVDQETQYF
v_call: TRBV10-2; j_call: TRBJ2-5; cdr3_aa: CASSEIEETQYF
v_call: TRBV20-1; j_call: TRBJ1-1; cdr3_aa: CSGISGTEAFF
v_call: TRBV15; j_call: TRBJ1-2; cdr3_aa: CATSKGQVYGYTF
v_call: TRBV30; j_call: TRBJ2-2; cdr3_aa: CAWTPTNTGELFF
v_call: TRBV18; j_call: TRBJ2-3; cdr3_aa: CASSRRQGGDTQYF
v_call: TRBV30; j_call: TRBJ2-2; cdr3_aa: CAWSARGDGELFF
v_call: TRBV30; j_call: TRBJ2-1; cdr3_aa: CACVRWDSKFF
v_call: TRBV7-2; j_call: TRBJ1-5; cdr3_aa: CASSLVSVRQRNQPQHF
v_call: TRBV5-1; j_call: TRBJ2-2; cdr3_aa: CASSLDVNTGELFF
v_call: TRBV5-1; j_call: TRBJ2-5; cdr3_aa: CASSLGTSQETQYF
v_call: TRBV4-3; j_call: TRBJ2-3; cdr3_aa: CASSQVVGGGATDTQYF
v_call: TRBV6-5; j_call: TRBJ2-3; cdr3_aa: CASSRGGGTDTQYF